This is a list of T cell receptor beta chains from one sample in a study of cytomegalovirus exposure and HLA in healthy donors. The repertoire was sequenced with immunoSEQ multiplex PCR; TCRdb's copy has only in-frame clones and lacks some. Here the sample spans around 200,000 clones, just under 85% being singletons. Sequenced material: PBMCs. These receptors were collected from a woman between 40 and 50 years old in good health and CMV-seronegative. The CDR3 runs from the conserved cysteine through the conserved F or W. A D gene is named only where the DNA matches it firmly. The size entry is marked missing in some rows and otherwise reads once, few, many or a size class.

TGTGCCACCGGGGAGGGCGCGCGTAGTGAAGCTTTCTTT,CATGEGARSEAFF,TRBJ1-1,NA,NA,TRBV28
TGTGCCAGCAGCTTACTTAGTGTTAATGAGCAGTTCTTC,CASSLLSVNEQFF,TRBJ2-1,few,NA,TRBV5-6
TGTGCCAGCAGCTTAGTATCGTCCGACAGGGGTTGGACCTACGAGCAGTACTTC,CASSLVSSDRGWTYEQYF,TRBJ2-7,NA,TRBD1,TRBV7-2
TGTGCCAGCACCGCTTGGGACAGGGTCTACGAGCAGTACTTC,CASTAWDRVYEQYF,TRBJ2-7,NA,TRBD1,TRBV11-2
TGCGCCAGCAGCTTGGGGGGCGGGACCCTCGAGAACTTC,CASSLGGGTLENF,TRBJ2-5,NA,NA,TRBV5-1
TGTGCCAGCAGTTTGTACAGTGGCTACACCTTC,CASSLYSGYTF,TRBJ1-2,NA,NA,TRBV28
TGTGCCAGCAGCCCGGGGAGGCAGGACACTGAAGCTTTCTTT,CASSPGRQDTEAFF,TRBJ1-1,NA,NA,TRBV7-8
TGTGCCAGCAGCGGGTTCACCGGGGAGCTGTTTTTT,CASSGFTGELFF,TRBJ2-2,NA,NA,TRBV6-6
TGTGCCAGCAGGACGGAGGGAAACACCATATATTTT,CASRTEGNTIYF,TRBJ1-3,NA,NA,TRBV6-1
NA,CASSLPFRSHPWGTGIRTF,TRBJ1-2,NA,NA,TRBV27
TGTGCCAGCAGCCGGACAGCGAACACTGAAGCTTTCTTT,CASSRTANTEAFF,TRBJ1-1,NA,NA,TRBV7-3
TGTGCCAGCAGGCTCAGGGGTAACTATGGCTACACCTTC,CASRLRGNYGYTF,TRBJ1-2,NA,NA,TRBV2
TGTGCCAGCAGCTTAGGACAGGGTACCCACAATGAGCAGTTCTTC,CASSLGQGTHNEQFF,TRBJ2-1,NA,TRBD1,TRBV7-2
TGTGCCAGCAGTTATACGGGACACTCCTACGAGCAGTACTTC,CASSYTGHSYEQYF,TRBJ2-7,NA,NA,TRBV6-6
TGTGCCAGCAGCTTAGTCCTAGCGGGGGTGGAGACCCAGTACTTC,CASSLVLAGVETQYF,TRBJ2-5,NA,TRBD2,TRBV7-8
TGTGCCAGCAGTCCCCATGGGACAGGGAGCAATCAGCCCCAGCATTTT,CASSPHGTGSNQPQHF,TRBJ1-5,NA,TRBD1,TRBV2
TGTGCCAGCAGCTTATTCTGGGCAGGGAGCACAGATACGCAGTATTTT,CASSLFWAGSTDTQYF,TRBJ2-3,NA,NA,TRBV7-8
TGTGCCAGCAGCCTCAGCGGGGTAGACAGGTTTCTCTTTTTT,CASSLSGVDRFLFF,TRBJ2-2,NA,NA,TRBV7-8
TGTGCCAGTGCCTCGGGAGGATCGATTACTGAAGCTTTCTTT,CASASGGSITEAFF,TRBJ1-1,NA,NA,TRBV11-3
TGTGCCAGCAGCTCACACGGGGGGTCCTACGAGCAGTACTTC,CASSSHGGSYEQYF,TRBJ2-7,NA,TRBD2,TRBV7-9
TGTGCCAGCAGCCCCCGACAGGGAGAGACCCAGTACTTC,CASSPRQGETQYF,TRBJ2-5,NA,TRBD1,TRBV9
TGCGCCACCAGCCAGAGGGCAGGGGGCTCCTACGAGCAGTACTTC,CATSQRAGGSYEQYF,TRBJ2-7,NA,TRBD1,TRBV23-1
TGTGCCAGCAGTCCCCGTAGGACAGCTAGCACAGATACGCAGTATTTT,CASSPRRTASTDTQYF,TRBJ2-3,NA,NA,TRBV27
TGTGCCAGCAGACGCGAGGAGACCCAGTACTTC,CASRREETQYF,TRBJ2-5,NA,NA,TRBV2
TGTGCCAGCAGCCCGGACATGACGAAGTCCTACGAGCAGTACTTC,CASSPDMTKSYEQYF,TRBJ2-7,NA,NA,TRBV5-4